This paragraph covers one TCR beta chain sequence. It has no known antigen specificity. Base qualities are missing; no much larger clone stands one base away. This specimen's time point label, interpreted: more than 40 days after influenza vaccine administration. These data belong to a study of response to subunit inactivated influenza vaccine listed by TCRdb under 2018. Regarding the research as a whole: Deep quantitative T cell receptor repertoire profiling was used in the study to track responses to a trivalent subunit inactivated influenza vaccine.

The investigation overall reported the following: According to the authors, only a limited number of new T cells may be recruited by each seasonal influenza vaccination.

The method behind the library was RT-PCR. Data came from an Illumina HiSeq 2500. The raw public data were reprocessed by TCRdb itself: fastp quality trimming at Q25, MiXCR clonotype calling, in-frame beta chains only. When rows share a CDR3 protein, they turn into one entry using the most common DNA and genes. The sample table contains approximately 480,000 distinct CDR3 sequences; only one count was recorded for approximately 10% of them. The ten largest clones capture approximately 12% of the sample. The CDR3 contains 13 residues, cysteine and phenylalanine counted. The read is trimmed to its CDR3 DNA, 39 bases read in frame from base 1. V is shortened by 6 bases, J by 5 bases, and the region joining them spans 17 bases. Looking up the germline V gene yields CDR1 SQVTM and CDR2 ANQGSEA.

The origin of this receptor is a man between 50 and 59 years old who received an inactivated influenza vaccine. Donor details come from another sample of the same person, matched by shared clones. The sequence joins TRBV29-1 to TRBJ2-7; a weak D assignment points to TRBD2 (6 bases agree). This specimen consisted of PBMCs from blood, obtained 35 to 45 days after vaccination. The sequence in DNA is TGCAGCGTAGACGGGGACTTCCCCGACGAGCAGTACTTC. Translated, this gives CSVDGDFPDEQYF.